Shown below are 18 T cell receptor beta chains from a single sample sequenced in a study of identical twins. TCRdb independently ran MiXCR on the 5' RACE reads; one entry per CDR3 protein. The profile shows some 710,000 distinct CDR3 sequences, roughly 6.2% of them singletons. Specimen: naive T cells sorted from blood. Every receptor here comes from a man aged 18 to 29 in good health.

The CDR3 sequence: CASREQGGPSLETQYF. The CDR3 coding sequence is TGTGCCAGCAGAGAACAGGGGGGCCCCAGTTTGGAGACCCAGTACTTC. The genes are TRBV6-2 or TRBV6-3 and TRBJ2-5, with 8 bases aligning to TRBD1. V dropped 6 bases and J dropped 5; count of bases not matched to a gene: 14. The germline gives CDR1 MNHEY, CDR2 SVGEGT. The CDR3 spans 16 residues.

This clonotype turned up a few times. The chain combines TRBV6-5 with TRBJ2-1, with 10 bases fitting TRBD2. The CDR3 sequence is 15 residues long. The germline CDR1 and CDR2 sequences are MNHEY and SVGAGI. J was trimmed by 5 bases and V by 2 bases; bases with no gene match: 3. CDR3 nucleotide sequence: TGTGCCAGCAGTTACGAGCGGGAGGGAAACAATGAGCAGTTCTTC. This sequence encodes CASSYEREGNNEQFF.

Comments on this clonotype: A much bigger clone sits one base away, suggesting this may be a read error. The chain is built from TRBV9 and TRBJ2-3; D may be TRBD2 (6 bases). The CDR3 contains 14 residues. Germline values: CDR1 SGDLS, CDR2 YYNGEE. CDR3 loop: CASSVGGGTDAQYF. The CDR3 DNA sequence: TGTGCCAGCAGCGTGGGGGGTGGCACAGATGCGCAGTATTTT.

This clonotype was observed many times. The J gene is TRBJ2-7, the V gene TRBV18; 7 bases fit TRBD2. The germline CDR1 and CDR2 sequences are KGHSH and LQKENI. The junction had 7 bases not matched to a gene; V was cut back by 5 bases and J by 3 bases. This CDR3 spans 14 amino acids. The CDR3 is CASSSGGRYYEQYF. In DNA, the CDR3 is TGTGCCAGCTCATCGGGGGGACGTTACTACGAGCAGTACTTC.

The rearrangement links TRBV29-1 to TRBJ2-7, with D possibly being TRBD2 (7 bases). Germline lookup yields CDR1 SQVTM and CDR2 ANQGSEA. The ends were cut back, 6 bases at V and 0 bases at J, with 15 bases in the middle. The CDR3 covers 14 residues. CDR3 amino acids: CSVSGTPSSYEQYF. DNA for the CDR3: TGCAGCGTGAGCGGGACACCATCCTCCTACGAGCAGTACTTC.

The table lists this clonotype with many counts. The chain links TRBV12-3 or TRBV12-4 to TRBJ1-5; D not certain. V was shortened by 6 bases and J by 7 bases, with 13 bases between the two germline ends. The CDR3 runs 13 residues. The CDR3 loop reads CASSRKGWQPQHF. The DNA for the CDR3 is TGTGCCAGCAGCCGAAAAGGGTGGCAGCCCCAGCATTTT.

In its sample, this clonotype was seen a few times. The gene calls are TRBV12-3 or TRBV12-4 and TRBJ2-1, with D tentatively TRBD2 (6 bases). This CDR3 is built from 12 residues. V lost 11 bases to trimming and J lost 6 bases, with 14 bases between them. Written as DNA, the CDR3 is TGTGCCTCGGGGGTCGGCATCAATGAGCAGTTCTTC. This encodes CASGVGINEQFF.

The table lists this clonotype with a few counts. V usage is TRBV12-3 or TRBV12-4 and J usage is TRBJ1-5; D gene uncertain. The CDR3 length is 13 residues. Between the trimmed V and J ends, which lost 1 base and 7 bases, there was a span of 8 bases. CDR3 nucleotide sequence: TGTGCCAGCAGTTTAGGGGAGGAACAGCCCCAGCATTTT. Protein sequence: CASSLGEEQPQHF.

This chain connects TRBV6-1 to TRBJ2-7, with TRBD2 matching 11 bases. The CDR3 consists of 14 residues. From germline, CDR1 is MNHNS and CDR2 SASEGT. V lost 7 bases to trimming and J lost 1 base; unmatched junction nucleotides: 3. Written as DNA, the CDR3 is TGTGCCAGCACCCTAGCGGGAGGATCCTACGAGCAGTACTTC. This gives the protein CASTLAGGSYEQYF.

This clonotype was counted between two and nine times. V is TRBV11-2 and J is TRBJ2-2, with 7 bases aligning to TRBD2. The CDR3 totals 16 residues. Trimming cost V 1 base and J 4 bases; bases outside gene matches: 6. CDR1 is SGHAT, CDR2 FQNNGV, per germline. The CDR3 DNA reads TGTGCCAGCAGCTTAGGTGGCGGGAGTGTCACCGGGGAGCTGTTTTTT. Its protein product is CASSLGGGSVTGELFF.

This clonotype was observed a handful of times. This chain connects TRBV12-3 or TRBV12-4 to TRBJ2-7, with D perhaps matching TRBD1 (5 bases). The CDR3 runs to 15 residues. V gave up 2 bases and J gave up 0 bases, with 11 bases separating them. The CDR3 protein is CASSLHRMSSYEQYV. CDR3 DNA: TGTGCCAGCAGTTTACACAGGATGAGCTCCTACGAGCAGTACGTC.

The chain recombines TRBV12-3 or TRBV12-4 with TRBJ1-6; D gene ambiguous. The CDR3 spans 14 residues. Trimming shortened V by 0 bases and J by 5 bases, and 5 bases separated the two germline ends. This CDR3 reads CASSLALNNSPLHF. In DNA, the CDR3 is TGTGCCAGCAGTTTAGCCTTAAATAATTCACCCCTCCACTTT.

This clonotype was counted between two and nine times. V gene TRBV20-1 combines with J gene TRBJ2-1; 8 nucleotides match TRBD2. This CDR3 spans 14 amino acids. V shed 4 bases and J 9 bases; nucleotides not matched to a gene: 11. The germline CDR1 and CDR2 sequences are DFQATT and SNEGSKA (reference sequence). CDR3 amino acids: CSANIASGSGEQFF. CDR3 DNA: TGCAGTGCTAACATCGCTAGCGGGTCGGGTGAGCAGTTCTTC.

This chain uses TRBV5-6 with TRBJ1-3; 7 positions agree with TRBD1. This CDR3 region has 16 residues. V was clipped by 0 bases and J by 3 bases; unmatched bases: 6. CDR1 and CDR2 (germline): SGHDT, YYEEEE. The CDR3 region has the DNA TGTGCCAGCAGCTTGGCCGGAGGGGGCGGTGGAAACACCATATATTTT. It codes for CASSLAGGGGGNTIYF.

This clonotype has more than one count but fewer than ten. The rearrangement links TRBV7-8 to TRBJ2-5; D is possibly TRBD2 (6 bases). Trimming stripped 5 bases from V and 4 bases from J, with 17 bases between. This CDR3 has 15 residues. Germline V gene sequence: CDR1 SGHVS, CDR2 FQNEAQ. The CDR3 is CASSATGGAGETQYF. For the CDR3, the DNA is TGTGCCAGCAGCGCGACCGGGGGAGCGGGAGAGACCCAGTACTTC.

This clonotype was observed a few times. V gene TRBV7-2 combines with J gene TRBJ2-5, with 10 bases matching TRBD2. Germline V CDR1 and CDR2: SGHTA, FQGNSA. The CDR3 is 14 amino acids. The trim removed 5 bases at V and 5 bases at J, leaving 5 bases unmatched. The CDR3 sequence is CASSISSGGETQYF. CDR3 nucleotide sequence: TGTGCCAGCAGCATCTCTAGCGGGGGTGAGACCCAGTACTTC.

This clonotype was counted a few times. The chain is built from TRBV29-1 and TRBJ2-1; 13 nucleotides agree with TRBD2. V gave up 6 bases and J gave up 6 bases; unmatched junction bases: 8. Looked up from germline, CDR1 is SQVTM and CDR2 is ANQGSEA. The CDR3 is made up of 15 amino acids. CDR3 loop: CSVLAGGTSFNEQFF. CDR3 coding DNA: TGCAGCGTACTAGCGGGAGGGACGAGCTTCAATGAGCAGTTCTTC.

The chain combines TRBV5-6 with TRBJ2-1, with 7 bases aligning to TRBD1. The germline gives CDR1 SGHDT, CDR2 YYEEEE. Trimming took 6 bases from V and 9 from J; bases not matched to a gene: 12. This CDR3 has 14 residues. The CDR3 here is CASTAKYRGPEQFF. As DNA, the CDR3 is TGTGCCAGCACCGCAAAATACAGGGGCCCTGAGCAGTTCTTC.